This passage covers 30 T cell receptor beta chains from one sample sequenced in a study of cytomegalovirus exposure and HLA in healthy donors. The PCR employed 60 Vbeta primers together with 13 Jbeta primers. TCRdb's copy holds only in-frame clones and misses some; the assay was immunoSEQ multiplex PCR. Here the sample spans some 200,000 clones, about 80% being singletons. Input material: PBMCs. The receptors were gathered from a woman aged 45-59 years in good health and CMV-seropositive.

The table lists this clone with a count of one. The chain employs TRBV19 and TRBJ2-2, with 11 bases aligning to TRBD2. V trimming: 5 bases; J trimming: 5 bases; junction bases outside the gene matches: 4. Germline V lookup: CDR1 LNHDA, CDR2 SQIVND (reference sequence). This CDR3 has 15 amino acids. CDR3 amino acids: CASSVLAGVTGELFF. Written as DNA, the CDR3 is TGTGCCAGTAGTGTACTAGCGGGGGTGACCGGGGAGCTGTTTTTT. Full variable domain (missing parts from reference TRBV19 and TRBJ2-2): DGGITQSPKYLFRKEGQNVTLSCEQNLNHDAMYWYRQDPGQGLRLIYYSQIVNDFQKGDIAEGYSVSREKKESFPLTVTSAQKNPTAFYLCASSVLAGVTGELFFGEGSRLTVL.

This chain connects TRBV6-1 to TRBJ1-4; 9 bases agree with TRBD1. This CDR3 is built from 14 residues. With 5 bases clipped from V and 7 bases from J, the junction kept 5 bases outside the gene matches. Germline V gene data show CDR1 as MNHNS and CDR2 as SASEGT. CDR3 loop: CASSSGTGFEKLFF. CDR3 sequence (DNA): TGTGCCAGCAGTTCCGGGACAGGGTTTGAAAAACTGTTTTTT.

The V call is TRBV4-2, the J call TRBJ2-7; D uncertain. V was pared by 3 bases and J by 3 bases, with 9 bases between. CDR1 and CDR2 from the germline V gene are LGHNA and YNFKEQ. This CDR3 region has 13 residues. The CDR3 nucleotides read TGTGCCAGCAGCCAGAGACTGCTCTACGAGCAGTACTTC. This codes for CASSQRLLYEQYF.

The chain couples TRBV6-5 to TRBJ1-1, with D unclear. The CDR3 has 13 residues. CDR1 is MNHEY and CDR2 is SVGAGI in the germline V gene. V was trimmed by 5 bases and J by 3 bases, leaving 10 bases between them. CDR3 protein: CASSAGSDTEAFF. The CDR3 DNA sequence: TGTGCCAGCAGTGCGGGTAGCGACACTGAAGCTTTCTTT.

The gene calls are TRBV28 and TRBJ1-2; the match to TRBD1 covers 7 bases. CDR1 and CDR2 (germline): MDHEN, SYDVKM. CDR3 length equals 12 residues. The ends lost 6 bases at V and 5 bases at J; junction bases unmatched: 3. The CDR3 bases are TGTGCCAGCAGACTGACAGGGTATGGCTACACCTTC. It yields the protein CASRLTGYGYTF.

The chain carries TRBV9 and TRBJ1-1, with a possible D match to TRBD1 (5 bases). The V and J ends lost 3 bases and 8 bases respectively, with 11 bases between them. This CDR3 comprises 12 residues. Germline V CDR1 and CDR2: SGDLS, YYNGEE. The CDR3 coding sequence is TGTGCCAGCAGCGCCTGGGGCAGCGAAGCTTTCTTT. This encodes CASSAWGSEAFF.

V and J are TRBV27 and TRBJ2-7; D perhaps matches TRBD2 (6 bases). The CDR3 covers 15 residues. V was pared by 7 bases and J by 0 bases, with 16 bases between. Germline CDR1 is MNHEY and CDR2 is SMNVEV (reference sequence). CDR3 nucleotide sequence: TGTGCCAGCAAAATTAGTTGGGGGGACTCCTACGAGCAGTACTTC. It specifies CASKISWGDSYEQYF.

The CDR3 here is CASSTRGVQYF. CDR3 in DNA: TGTGCCAGCAGCACTCGGGGAGTGCAGTACTTC. The V gene is TRBV6-6, the J gene TRBJ2-7, with a tentative D call TRBD2 (5 bases). Germline CDR1 MNHNY, CDR2 SVGAGI (reference sequence). Trimming shortened V by 6 bases and J by 9 bases, and 12 bases separated the two germline ends. The CDR3 covers 11 residues.

V is TRBV4-1 and J is TRBJ2-1; tentatively, D is TRBD1 (5 bases). Germline V gene sequence: CDR1 MGHRA, CDR2 YSYEKL. Trimming removed 5 bases from V and 1 base from J, with 15 bases in between. This CDR3 comprises 16 residues. The chain's CDR3 is CASSVQGAGSYNEQFF. The CDR3 DNA reads as TGCGCCAGCAGCGTCCAGGGTGCTGGGTCCTACAATGAGCAGTTCTTC.

This chain connects TRBV4-2 to TRBJ2-6; D perhaps matches TRBD2 (5 bases). Trimming shortened V by 4 bases and J by 2 bases, and 6 bases separated the two germline ends. The CDR3 sequence is 14 residues long. Germline CDR1 is LGHNA and CDR2 is YNFKEQ. This CDR3 reads CASSPGTGANVLTF. CDR3 coding DNA: TGTGCCAGCAGCCCCGGGACTGGGGCCAACGTCCTGACTTTC.

V and J are TRBV6-6 and TRBJ2-3; tentatively, D is TRBD1 (6 bases). The germline V gene encodes CDR1 MNHNY and CDR2 SVGAGI (reference sequence). Deletions cut 5 bases from V and 0 bases from J, with 12 bases between. This CDR3 contains 15 residues. This chain's CDR3 is CASSENRDSTDTQYF. The DNA of the CDR3 is TGTGCCAGCAGTGAGAACAGGGACAGCACAGATACGCAGTATTTT.

Written as DNA, the CDR3 is TGTGCCAGCAGCTTAGTAGGGCGGGGGAGCACAGATACGCAGTATTTT. This gives the protein CASSLVGRGSTDTQYF. The V call is TRBV7-9, the J call TRBJ2-3, with 7 bases aligning to TRBD2. This CDR3 is built from 16 residues. Trimming took 1 base from V and 0 from J; bases not matched to a gene: 4. Germline values: CDR1 SEHNR, CDR2 FQNEAQ (reference sequence).

J is TRBJ1-2 and V is TRBV28; D is possibly TRBD1 (6 bases). The CDR3 covers 15 residues. Germline V gene sequence: CDR1 MDHEN, CDR2 SYDVKM. The V end was cut by 2 bases, the J end by 5 bases, with 15 bases between. The CDR3 spells CASSLVQGVGYGYTF. The CDR3 DNA sequence: TGTGCCAGCAGTTTAGTACAGGGTGTAGGGTATGGCTACACCTTC.

This clone occurred once. This chain connects TRBV14 to TRBJ2-7; 9 positions agree with TRBD2. Germline V lookup: CDR1 SGHDN, CDR2 FVKESK. V gave up 4 bases and J gave up 2 bases; unmatched junction bases: 0. This CDR3 comprises 13 residues. The CDR3 bases are TGTGCCAGCAGCCGCGGGGGGGCCTACGAGCAGTACTTC. Its translation: CASSRGGAYEQYF.

The genes are TRBV6-5 and TRBJ2-1; 9 bases agree with TRBD1. Germline values: CDR1 MNHEY, CDR2 SVGAGI. The CDR3 length is 15 residues. Unmatched junction bases numbered 9, after V lost 6 bases and J lost 6 bases. This CDR3 is CASRQQGAIVNEQFF. The CDR3 DNA reads TGTGCCAGCAGACAACAGGGGGCAATTGTCAATGAGCAGTTCTTC.

In nucleotides, the CDR3 is TGCGCCAGCAGCCGGGGAGGACAGGGCAACGAGCAGTACTTC. Translated, it gives CASSRGGQGNEQYF. J is TRBJ2-7 and V is TRBV4-3; TRBD1 matches at 8 bases. The V segment lost 4 bases and the J segment 5 bases; nucleotides outside the gene matches: 7. Germline loops: CDR1 LGHNA, CDR2 YSLEER. CDR3 size: 14 residues.

The gene calls are TRBV28 and TRBJ2-7; D is perhaps TRBD1 (5 bases). CDR1 and CDR2 (germline): MDHEN, SYDVKM. The CDR3 is 14 residues long. V was clipped by 8 bases and J by 0 bases, with 14 bases between them. The DNA of the CDR3 is TGTGCCAGCCTAGGACACGCGAGCTCCTACGAGCAGTACTTC. Translation: CASLGHASSYEQYF.

The CDR3: CSVRQGGYEQYF. In DNA form, the CDR3 reads TGCAGCGTTCGACAGGGTGGCTACGAGCAGTACTTC. The chain joins TRBV29-1 to TRBJ2-7; 7 bases map to TRBD1. V gave up 5 bases and J gave up 3 bases; unmatched junction bases: 4. The CDR3 is 12 amino acids. CDR1 and CDR2 from the germline V gene are SQVTM and ANQGSEA.

This rearrangement joins TRBV18 to TRBJ1-1; a possible D gene is TRBD1 (6 bases). The CDR3 loop spans 16 amino acids. Germline CDR1 is KGHSH and CDR2 is LQKENI. The V end was cut by 4 bases, the J end by 0 bases, with 15 bases between. The CDR3: CASSLTGQPMNTEAFF. Written as DNA, the CDR3 is TGTGCCAGCTCACTTACTGGACAGCCCATGAACACTGAAGCTTTCTTT.

J is TRBJ2-1 and V is TRBV7-3; 11 bases are shared with TRBD2. From germline, CDR1 is SGHTA and CDR2 FQGTGA. V shed 4 bases, J shed 4 bases, and the junction held 3 bases outside the gene matches. CDR3 length equals 15 residues. This chain's CDR3 is CASSSTSGTYNEQFF. The DNA of the CDR3 is TGTGCCAGCAGCTCGACTAGCGGGACGTACAATGAGCAGTTCTTC.

This clone was recorded a few times. The junction shows a germline mismatch at one end, possibly a read error. The V and J genes are TRBV7-9 and TRBJ1-2; 8 positions agree with TRBD1. CDR3 length: 16 residues. CDR1 is SEHNR, CDR2 FQNEAQ, per germline (reference sequence). CDR3: CSSSLSRGRETYGYTF. The CDR3 DNA reads as TGTTCCAGCAGCTTATCCAGGGGGCGGGAGACTTATGGCTACACCTTC.

The chain links TRBV7-9 to TRBJ1-3; unclear D gene. Trimming took off 6 bases at V and 1 base at J, with 10 bases between the two ends. Germline lookup yields CDR1 SEHNR and CDR2 FQNEAQ (reference sequence). CDR3 size: 14 residues. The CDR3 DNA reads TGTGCCAGCAGTCCGAGGGTATCTGGAAACACCATATATTTT. Translating it yields CASSPRVSGNTIYF.

The rearrangement uses TRBV19 and TRBJ1-1; TRBD1 might be the D (5 bases). Trimming cost V 7 bases and J 3 bases, with 12 bases left between them. Per the germline V gene, CDR1 is LNHDA and CDR2 is SQIVND (reference sequence). CDR3 length: 13 residues. CDR3 protein: CASNLQGYTEAFF. The CDR3 DNA sequence: TGTGCCAGTAATTTGCAGGGCTACACTGAAGCTTTCTTT.

This chain links TRBV30 with TRBJ2-7; TRBD2 matches at 8 bases. Germline CDR1 and CDR2: GTSNPN and SVGIG (reference sequence). This CDR3 has 13 residues. V lost 3 bases and J lost 6; bases outside the gene matches: 7. As DNA, the CDR3 is TGTGCCTGGAGAAATGGACTAGCAAGCGAGCAGTACTTC. Amino acids: CAWRNGLASEQYF.

The rearrangement joins TRBV5-5 to TRBJ1-2, with 9 nucleotides matching TRBD1. CDR3 length: 14 residues. V was clipped by 4 bases and J by 4 bases; unmatched bases: 5. The germline V gene encodes CDR1 SGHKS and CDR2 YYEKEE (reference sequence). As DNA, the CDR3 is TGTGCCAGCAGCCAGGGACAGGGTGGCTATGGCTACACCTTC. As protein: CASSQGQGGYGYTF.

The V call is TRBV27, the J call TRBJ1-4; D might be TRBD1 (5 bases). Per the germline V gene, CDR1 is MNHEY and CDR2 is SMNVEV (reference sequence). This CDR3 has 14 residues. Trimming pared 2 bases from V and 8 bases from J, leaving 12 bases between. Here the CDR3 DNA reads TGTGCCAGCAGTTTAATAGGGGTTCAGGAAAAACTGTTTTTT. This sequence encodes CASSLIGVQEKLFF.

The chain has TRBV19 and TRBJ1-6, with 8 bases matching TRBD1. The trim removed 1 base at V and 10 bases at J, leaving 9 bases unmatched. The CDR3 spans 16 residues. Germline lookup yields CDR1 LNHDA and CDR2 SQIVND (reference sequence). The CDR3 protein is CASSIGGQGRLSPLHF. CDR3 sequence (DNA): TGTGCCAGTAGTATAGGTGGACAGGGACGTCTCTCACCCCTCCACTTT.

The chain's CDR3 is CASSSRSGGNYGYTF. Written as DNA, the CDR3 is TGTGCCAGCAGCTCCCGCTCCGGAGGGAACTATGGCTACACCTTC. The V and J genes are TRBV5-6 and TRBJ1-2; unclear D gene. The CDR3 length is 15 residues. Germline CDR1 and CDR2: SGHDT and YYEEEE. V was cut by 3 bases and J by 2 bases, with 14 bases left in between.

The V and J genes are TRBV30 and TRBJ2-7; D gene uncertain. CDR1 is GTSNPN, CDR2 SVGIG, per germline (reference sequence). This CDR3 is 12 amino acids long. V lost 3 bases to trimming and J lost 7 bases, with 13 bases between them. This chain's CDR3 is CAWRTSPGEQYF. The CDR3, as DNA: TGTGCCTGGAGGACCTCGCCAGGAGAGCAGTACTTC.

V and J are TRBV28 and TRBJ2-7, with D maybe TRBD2 (6 bases). V was clipped by 5 bases and J by 0 bases, with 14 bases between them. CDR1 and CDR2 from the germline V gene are MDHEN and SYDVKM. CDR3 size: 15 residues. The DNA for the CDR3 is TGTGCCAGCAGTCGGAGGGGAGTAAGCTCCTACGAGCAGTACTTC. Protein sequence: CASSRRGVSSYEQYF.